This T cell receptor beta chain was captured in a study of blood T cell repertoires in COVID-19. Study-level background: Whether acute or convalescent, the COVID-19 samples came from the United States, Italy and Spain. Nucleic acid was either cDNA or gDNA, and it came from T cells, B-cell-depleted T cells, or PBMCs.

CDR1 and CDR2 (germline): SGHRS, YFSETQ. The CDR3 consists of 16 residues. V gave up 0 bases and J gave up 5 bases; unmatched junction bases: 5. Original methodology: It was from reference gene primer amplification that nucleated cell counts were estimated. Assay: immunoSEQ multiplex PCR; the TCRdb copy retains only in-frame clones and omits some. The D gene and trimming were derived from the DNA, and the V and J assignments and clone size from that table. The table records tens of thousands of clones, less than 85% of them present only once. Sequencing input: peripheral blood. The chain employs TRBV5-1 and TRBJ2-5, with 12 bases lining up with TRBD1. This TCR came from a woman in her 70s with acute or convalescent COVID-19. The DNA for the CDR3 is TGCGCCAGCAGCTTGGAGGGACAGGGGGCGCTCGAGACCCAGTACTTC. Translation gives CASSLEGQGALETQYF.